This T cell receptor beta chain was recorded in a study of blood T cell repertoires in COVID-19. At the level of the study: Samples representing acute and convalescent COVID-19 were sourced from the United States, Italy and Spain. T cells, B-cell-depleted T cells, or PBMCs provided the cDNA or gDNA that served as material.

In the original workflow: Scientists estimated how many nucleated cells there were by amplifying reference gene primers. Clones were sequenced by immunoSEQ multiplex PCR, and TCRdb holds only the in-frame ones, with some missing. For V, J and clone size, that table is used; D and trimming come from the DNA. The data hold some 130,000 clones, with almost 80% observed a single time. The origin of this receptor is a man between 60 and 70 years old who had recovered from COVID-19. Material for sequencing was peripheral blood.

The CDR3 sequence is CASSVGQGVYNEQFF. As DNA, the CDR3 is TGTGCCAGCAGCGTAGGACAGGGGGTCTACAATGAGCAGTTCTTC. The J gene is TRBJ2-1, the V gene TRBV9, with 9 positions matching TRBD1. CDR3 length equals 15 residues. Looked up from germline, CDR1 is SGDLS and CDR2 is YYNGEE. Trimming took 0 bases from V and 3 from J; bases not matched to a gene: 1.